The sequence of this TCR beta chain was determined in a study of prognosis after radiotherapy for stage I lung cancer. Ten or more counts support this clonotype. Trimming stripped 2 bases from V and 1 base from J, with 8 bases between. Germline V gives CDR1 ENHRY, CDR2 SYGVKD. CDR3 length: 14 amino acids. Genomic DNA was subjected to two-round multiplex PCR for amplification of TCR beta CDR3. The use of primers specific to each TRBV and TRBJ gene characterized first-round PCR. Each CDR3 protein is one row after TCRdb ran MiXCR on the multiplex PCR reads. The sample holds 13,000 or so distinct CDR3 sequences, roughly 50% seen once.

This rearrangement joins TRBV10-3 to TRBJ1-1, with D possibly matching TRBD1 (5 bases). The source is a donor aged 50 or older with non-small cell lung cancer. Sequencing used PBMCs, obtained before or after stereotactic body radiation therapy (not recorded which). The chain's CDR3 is CAISERQPNTEAFF. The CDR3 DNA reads TGTGCCATCAGTGAGCGACAGCCGAACACTGAAGCTTTCTTT.